The 26 T cell receptor beta chains presented below share a single source sample, sequenced in a study of cytomegalovirus exposure and HLA in healthy donors. A multiplex PCR was run with 60 Vbeta primers and 13 Jbeta primers. Assay: immunoSEQ multiplex PCR; the TCRdb copy retains only in-frame clones and omits some. The data show 100,000 to 150,000 clones, approximately 74% seen once. Specimen: PBMCs. The source of these receptors is a male donor in good health and CMV-seronegative.

The count of this clone is one. CDR3 in DNA: TGTGCCAGCACCGGACAGGGAGGTTCCTACGAGCAGTACTTC. Translating it yields CASTGQGGSYEQYF. The chain carries TRBV6-6 and TRBJ2-7; 8 bases fit TRBD1. Per the germline V gene, CDR1 is MNHNY and CDR2 is SVGAGI (reference sequence). V dropped 7 bases and J dropped 1; count of bases not matched to a gene: 6. The CDR3 spans 14 residues.

The chain employs TRBV20-1 and TRBJ2-1; a possible D gene is TRBD2 (6 bases). The CDR3 runs 11 residues. Deletions cut 5 bases from V and 13 bases from J, with 15 bases between. In germline, CDR1 is DFQATT, CDR2 SNEGSKA (reference sequence). This CDR3 is CSAPLAALQFF. As DNA, the CDR3 is TGCAGTGCTCCACTAGCAGCCCTTCAGTTCTTC.

A note on this clone: A read error may produce the germline difference seen at one junction end. The genes are TRBV7-7 and TRBJ2-1; 8 positions match TRBD2. The CDR3 totals 16 residues. Germline CDR1 reads SSHAT; CDR2 reads FNYEAQ (reference sequence). CDR3 nucleotide sequence: TGTGCTAGCAGCAGAAGCGGGGGCAGCGGAAGGGATGAGCAGTTCTTC. Translating gives CASSRSGGSGRDEQFF. Looking up the rest from reference TRBV7-7 and TRBJ2-1 gives the full variable domain: GAGVSQSPRYKVTKRGQDVTLRCDPISSHATLYWYQQALGQGPEFLTYFNYEAQPDKSGLPSDRFSAERPEGSISTLTIQRTEQRDSAMYRCASSRSGGSGRDEQFFGPGTRLTVL.

The V call is TRBV19, the J call TRBJ2-5, with 7 bases lining up with TRBD2. Germline V gene data show CDR1 as LNHDA and CDR2 as SQIVND (reference sequence). There are 15 residues in the CDR3. J was trimmed by 1 base and V by 3 bases; bases with no gene match: 5. The CDR3 nucleotides are TGTGCCAGTAGTATTGGCGGGAGATCCCAAGAGACCCAGTACTTC. Protein: CASSIGGRSQETQYF.

This clone has just one count. The rearrangement links TRBV11-3 to TRBJ2-1, with 9 bases identical to TRBD2. There are 13 residues in the CDR3. The ends lost 8 bases at V and 7 bases at J; junction bases unmatched: 6. Germline V gene data show CDR1 as SGHNT and CDR2 as YENEEA. The CDR3 sequence is CASGGSGRNEQFF. DNA of the CDR3: TGTGCCAGCGGCGGTAGCGGGAGAAATGAGCAGTTCTTC.

The V gene is TRBV9, the J gene TRBJ2-2; a weak D match, TRBD2 (6 bases). The CDR3 is 15 residues long. Germline assignment: CDR1 SGDLS and CDR2 YYNGEE. V was clipped by 0 bases and J by 4 bases, with 10 bases between them. DNA for the CDR3: TGTGCCAGCAGCGTAGATCCCGGGGGCACCGGGGAGCTGTTTTTT. Translating gives CASSVDPGGTGELFF.

V usage is TRBV9 and J usage is TRBJ2-7; D may be TRBD2 (6 bases). The germline CDR1 and CDR2 sequences are SGDLS and YYNGEE. The CDR3 consists of 15 residues. V lost 4 bases and J 5 bases, leaving 19 bases between the germline ends. This CDR3 reads CASSSGETRGDEQYF. For the CDR3, the DNA is TGTGCCAGCAGCTCGGGAGAGACCCGGGGCGACGAGCAGTACTTC. The full variable domain, completed using reference TRBV9 and TRBJ2-7, is DSGVTQTPKHLITATGQRVTLRCSPRSGDLSVYWYQQSLDQGLQFLIQYYNGEERAKGNILERFSAQQFPDLHSELNLSSLELGDSALYFCASSSGETRGDEQYFGPGTRLTVT.

V gene TRBV7-2 combines with J gene TRBJ2-5; TRBD2 matches 8 bases. The junction had 14 bases not matched to a gene; V was cut back by 4 bases and J by 7 bases. Germline V gene lookup returns CDR1 SGHTA and CDR2 FQGNSA. The CDR3 has 16 residues. The CDR3, as DNA: TGTGCCAGCAGCTATACCGGGACTAGTGATTTCGGGACCCAGTACTTC. Protein sequence: CASSYTGTSDFGTQYF.

The chain couples TRBV5-1 to TRBJ2-2; TRBD1 is a possible D gene (6 bases). Germline CDR1 and CDR2: SGHRS and YFSETQ. Trimming cost V 1 base and J 4 bases, with 11 bases left between them. The CDR3 length is 15 residues. The CDR3 sequence: CASSLLSGVTGELFF. The CDR3 DNA follows: TGCGCCAGCAGCTTGCTGTCAGGGGTCACCGGGGAGCTGTTTTTT.

This clone showed up just a few times. The J gene is TRBJ1-2, the V gene TRBV7-2; tentative D call: TRBD1 (5 bases). V was pared by 5 bases and J by 0 bases, with 16 bases between. CDR1 is SGHTA and CDR2 is FQGNSA in the germline V gene. CDR3 length: 16 amino acids. CDR3 in DNA: TGTGCCAGCAGCCCACCTGGGGGGGGAGCTAACTATGGCTACACCTTC. It codes for CASSPPGGGANYGYTF.

This clone was recorded once. The V gene is TRBV19, the J gene TRBJ2-6; D ambiguous. CDR1 is LNHDA, CDR2 SQIVND, per germline (reference sequence). The CDR3 consists of 15 residues. The V gene lost 7 bases and the J gene lost 2 bases, with 12 bases spanning the gap. The CDR3 here is CASTLWAAGANVLTF. The CDR3 nucleotides are TGTGCCAGTACCCTATGGGCCGCTGGGGCCAACGTCCTGACTTTC.

The chain has TRBV18 and TRBJ2-7; 8 nucleotides agree with TRBD2. CDR1 KGHSH and CDR2 LQKENI come from the germline V gene. This CDR3 has 17 amino acids. V lost 0 bases to trimming and J lost 3 bases; unmatched junction nucleotides: 10. The CDR3 DNA follows: TGTGCCAGCTCACCACCGGGTTCGGGGGGGGGAAGCTACGAGCAGTACTTC. It specifies CASSPPGSGGGSYEQYF.

The CDR3 here is CASSAKWGPAPLQETQYF. CDR3 sequence (DNA): TGTGCCAGCAGCGCGAAGTGGGGCCCTGCACCCCTCCAAGAGACCCAGTACTTC. The genes are TRBV9 and TRBJ2-5; TRBD1 is a possible D gene (5 bases). The CDR3 length is 18 residues. V was clipped by 3 bases and J by 1 base, with 22 bases between them. Germline V gene sequence: CDR1 SGDLS, CDR2 YYNGEE.

This chain joins TRBV9 and TRBJ1-1, with D unresolved. Looked up from germline, CDR1 is SGDLS and CDR2 is YYNGEE. There are 13 residues in the CDR3. Trimming stripped 3 bases from V and 5 bases from J, with 11 bases between. CDR3 sequence reads: CASSEGVRTEAFF. The CDR3 DNA reads TGTGCCAGCAGCGAGGGAGTCCGGACTGAAGCTTTCTTT.

On this clone: At one end the junction does not follow the germline gene, possibly because of a read error. J is TRBJ2-5 and V is TRBV9; 7 positions match TRBD2. The germline gives CDR1 SGDLS, CDR2 YYNGEE. There are 15 residues in the CDR3. The CDR3 nucleotides read TGTGCCAGCACCGCGGGCGGGAGTTCTGCAGAGGCCCAGTACTTC. This encodes CASTAGGSSAEAQYF.

The rearrangement links TRBV28 to TRBJ1-4; TRBD1 aligns across 7 bases. This CDR3 spans 18 amino acids. The V segment lost 6 bases and the J segment 4 bases; nucleotides outside the gene matches: 17. The germline V gene has CDR1 MDHEN and CDR2 SYDVKM. The CDR3 protein is CASSPTVGTASFNEKLFF. The CDR3 DNA reads as TGTGCCAGCAGCCCTACCGTTGGGACAGCTTCTTTTAATGAAAAACTGTTTTTT. Complete variable domain (other parts from reference TRBV28 and TRBJ1-4): DVKVTQSSRYLVKRTGEKVFLECVQDMDHENMFWYRQDPGLGLRLIYFSYDVKMKEKGDIPEGYSVSREKKERFSLILESASTNQTSMYLCASSPTVGTASFNEKLFFGSGTQLSVL.

This chain connects TRBV7-9 to TRBJ2-7; 13 bases align to TRBD2. The germline V gene has CDR1 SEHNR and CDR2 FQNEAQ (reference sequence). V was pared by 5 bases and J by 5 bases, with 6 bases of the junction left unmatched. This CDR3 is built from 15 residues. This CDR3 is CASSPGLAGRNEQYF. CDR3 coding DNA: TGTGCCAGCAGCCCGGGACTAGCGGGACGAAACGAGCAGTACTTC.

V is TRBV5-1 and J is TRBJ2-7; D is uncertain. Trimming left V 3 bases short and J 2 bases short, with 12 bases between. The CDR3 extends over 14 amino acids. The germline gives CDR1 SGHRS, CDR2 YFSETQ. CDR3 region: CASSSDSLTYEQYF. The CDR3 DNA is TGCGCCAGCAGCTCCGACTCGCTGACCTACGAGCAGTACTTC.

In nucleotides, the CDR3 is TGTGCCAGCAGCTTGGTCGCACCCTATGGGACAGGGCGAGACGAGCAGTACTTC. Its translation: CASSLVAPYGTGRDEQYF. This rearrangement joins TRBV5-6 to TRBJ2-7, with 9 bases identical to TRBD1. CDR1 and CDR2 (germline): SGHDT, YYEEEE. The CDR3 sequence is 18 residues long. J was trimmed by 5 bases and V by 0 bases; bases with no gene match: 15. The full variable domain, completed using reference TRBV5-6 and TRBJ2-7, is DAGVTQSPTHLIKTRGQQVTLRCSPKSGHDTVSWYQQALGQGPQFIFQYYEEEERQRGNFPDRFSGHQFPNYSSELNVNALLLGDSALYLCASSLVAPYGTGRDEQYFGPGTRLTVT.

The chain has TRBV15 and TRBJ2-7, with 10 positions matching TRBD2. This CDR3 has 16 residues. The germline V gene has CDR1 LNHNV and CDR2 YYDKDF (reference sequence). The V and J ends lost 5 bases and 4 bases, in that order; junction bases with no gene match: 11. CDR3 amino acids: CATSAQASGSVYEQYF. The CDR3 DNA reads as TGTGCCACCAGCGCCCAGGCTAGCGGGAGTGTATACGAGCAGTACTTC.

This clone was detected only a few times. This chain links TRBV19 with TRBJ2-7; 9 nucleotides match TRBD1. The CDR3 loop spans 14 amino acids. V lost 6 bases, J lost 1 base, and 4 bases stayed unmatched. Germline CDR1 LNHDA, CDR2 SQIVND (reference sequence). For the CDR3, the DNA is TGTGCCAGTAGGATCGGACAGGGGTCCTACGAGCAGTACTTC. Protein sequence: CASRIGQGSYEQYF.

V and J are TRBV7-6 and TRBJ2-1; 7 bases match TRBD1. The CDR3 sequence is 14 residues long. Germline assignment: CDR1 SGHVS and CDR2 FNYEAQ. Losses at the gene ends were 4 bases for V and 8 bases for J; bases not matched to a gene: 8. DNA of the CDR3: TGTGCCAGCAGCTCCTGGACAGGAAAAGATGAGCAGTTCTTC. Amino acid sequence: CASSSWTGKDEQFF.

This clone appeared many times. The rearrangement links TRBV5-4 to TRBJ1-2, with D possibly being TRBD1 (6 bases). This CDR3 region has 14 residues. With 0 bases removed from V and 6 bases from J, the gap between germline ends came to 12 bases. Germline lookup yields CDR1 SGHNT and CDR2 YYREEE (reference sequence). CDR3 coding DNA: TGTGCCAGCAGCTTGGTGGGTACAGGGAATGGCTACACCTTC. Amino acids: CASSLVGTGNGYTF. Based on the CDR3 plus reference TRBV5-4 and TRBJ1-2, the full variable domain is ETGVTQSPTHLIKTRGQQVTLRCSSQSGHNTVSWYQQALGQGPQFIFQYYREEENGRGNFPPRFSGLQFPNYSSELNVNALELDDSALYLCASSLVGTGNGYTFGSGTRLTVV.

V gene TRBV19 combines with J gene TRBJ2-3, with TRBD1 identical over 10 bases. The V gene's germline CDR1 is LNHDA and CDR2 SQIVND (reference sequence). The CDR3 consists of 16 residues. V dropped 5 bases and J dropped 1; count of bases not matched to a gene: 6. As DNA, the CDR3 is TGTGCCAGTAGTCCACGACAGGGGGCCGGCACAGATACGCAGTATTTT. Its translation is CASSPRQGAGTDTQYF. Drawing the rest from reference TRBV19 and TRBJ2-3, the complete variable domain is DGGITQSPKYLFRKEGQNVTLSCEQNLNHDAMYWYRQDPGQGLRLIYYSQIVNDFQKGDIAEGYSVSREKKESFPLTVTSAQKNPTAFYLCASSPRQGAGTDTQYFGPGTRLTVL.

The chain joins TRBV28 to TRBJ2-7; D uncertain. The CDR3 is 11 amino acids. In germline, CDR1 is MDHEN, CDR2 SYDVKM. V was pared by 4 bases and J by 3 bases, with 4 bases between. The CDR3 loop is CASSSLYEQYF. CDR3 nucleotide sequence: TGTGCCAGCAGTTCACTCTACGAGCAGTACTTC.

V gene TRBV5-4 combines with J gene TRBJ2-7, with D possibly matching TRBD2 (6 bases). V was trimmed by 2 bases and J by 6 bases, leaving 9 bases between them. CDR3 length: 12 amino acids. Germline loops: CDR1 SGHNT, CDR2 YYREEE (reference sequence). The CDR3, as DNA: TGTGCCAGCAGCTTTATCGGGGGCGAGCAGTACTTC. This encodes CASSFIGGEQYF. The full variable domain, its missing parts supplied by reference TRBV5-4 and TRBJ2-7, is ETGVTQSPTHLIKTRGQQVTLRCSSQSGHNTVSWYQQALGQGPQFIFQYYREEENGRGNFPPRFSGLQFPNYSSELNVNALELDDSALYLCASSFIGGEQYFGPGTRLTVT.